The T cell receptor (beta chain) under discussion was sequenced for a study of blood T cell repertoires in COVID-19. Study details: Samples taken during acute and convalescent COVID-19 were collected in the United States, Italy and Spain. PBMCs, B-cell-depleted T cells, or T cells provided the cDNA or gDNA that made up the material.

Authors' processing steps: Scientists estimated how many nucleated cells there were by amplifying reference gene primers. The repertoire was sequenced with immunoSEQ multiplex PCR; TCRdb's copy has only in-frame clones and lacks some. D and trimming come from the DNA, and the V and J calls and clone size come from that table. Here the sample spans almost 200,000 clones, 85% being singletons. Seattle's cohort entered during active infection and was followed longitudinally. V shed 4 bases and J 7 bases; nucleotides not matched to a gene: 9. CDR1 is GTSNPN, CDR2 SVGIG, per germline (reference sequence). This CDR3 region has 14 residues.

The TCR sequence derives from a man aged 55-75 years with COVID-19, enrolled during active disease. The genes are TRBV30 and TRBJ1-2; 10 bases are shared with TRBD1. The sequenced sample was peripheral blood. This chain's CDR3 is CAWTVGTGALGYTF. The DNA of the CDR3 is TGTGCCTGGACGGTGGGGACAGGGGCCCTTGGCTACACCTTC.